These T cell receptor beta chains were read from a single sample in a study of radiotherapy plus CTLA-4 blockade in lung cancer. TCRdb's table, derived via immunoSEQ multiplex PCR, lists solely in-frame clones and lacks some. This sample has roughly 50,000 clones, with roughly four fifths found just once. The sample was peripheral blood, taken from a patient treated with radiotherapy plus ipilimumab. The receptors stem from a human donor with non-small cell lung cancer who had stable disease on radiotherapy plus ipilimumab. Each CDR3 is given with its conserved first and last residue. The order of the fields is V gene, D gene, clone size, J gene, CDR3 DNA, CDR3 protein. A D gene is named only where the DNA matches it firmly. Rows give clone size only sometimes, using once, few, many, or a class for an expanded clone.

TRBV6-5	-	-	TRBJ2-7	TGTGCCAGCACCCGTGGGGGGACGGCCTACGAGCAGTACTTC	CASTRGGTAYEQYF
TRBV10-3	TRBD2	-	TRBJ2-7	TGTGCCATCAGTGAGTCAACTAGCGGGGGCTACGAGCAGTACTTC	CAISESTSGGYEQYF
TRBV6-5	-	-	TRBJ2-2	TGTGCCAGCAGTTACGCGGGGACCGGGGAGCTGTTTTTT	CASSYAGTGELFF
TRBV7-6	TRBD1	-	TRBJ1-1	TGTGCCAGCAGCTTATATGAGGGGGCGAGCACTGAAGCTTTCTTT	CASSLYEGASTEAFF
TRBV4-3	-	-	TRBJ1-2	TGCGCCAGCAGCCAAGGTGATCGGCTATTTTATGGCTACACCTTC	CASSQGDRLFYGYTF
TRBV5-1	-	-	TRBJ1-3	TGCGCCAGCAGCTTGGACAGGGCAGGAAACACCATATATTTT	CASSLDRAGNTIYF
TRBV9	TRBD1	-	TRBJ1-1	TGTGCCAGCAGCGTAGCAGGGGGGAGGGTGAACACTGAAGCTTTCTTT	CASSVAGGRVNTEAFF
TRBV19	-	-	TRBJ2-2	TGTGCCACCACAAGGGGGACGGTGAACACCGGGGAGCTGTTTTTT	CATTRGTVNTGELFF
TRBV27	TRBD1	-	TRBJ1-2	TGTGCCAGCAGTACCGGACAGGGGGTCGCACGTGGCTACACCTTC	CASSTGQGVARGYTF
TRBV19	-	-	TRBJ1-1	TGTGCCAGTAGTATAGTGGAAAGTGAAGCTTTCTTT	CASSIVESEAFF
TRBV29-1	-	-	TRBJ1-2	TGCAGCGTTCGGATGTCCCGGGATCCGATCCTAACTAACTATGGCTACACCTTC	CSVRMSRDPILTNYGYTF
TRBV19	TRBD1	few	TRBJ1-1	TGTGCCAGTAGTATGGGGACAGGTTTGAACACTGAAGCTTTCTTT	CASSMGTGLNTEAFF
TRBV5-1	TRBD1	-	TRBJ2-5	TGCGCCAGCAGCCTAAATCCCCAGGGGGCCGCAGAGACCCAGTACTTC	CASSLNPQGAAETQYF
TRBV7-9	TRBD1	-	TRBJ1-6	TGTGCCAGCAGCTGGGACAGTCCACCCCTCCACTTT	CASSWDSPPLHF
TRBV19	-	-	TRBJ1-5	TGTGCCAGTAGTTTCCGACGGGGCAGCAATCAGCCCCAGCATTTT	CASSFRRGSNQPQHF
TRBV6-6	-	-	TRBJ2-1	TGTGCCAGCAGTTTTGAGGGCCTAAGCTCCTACAATGAGCAGTTCTTC	CASSFEGLSSYNEQFF
TRBV25-1	-	-	TRBJ2-7	TGTGCCAGCAGTGAATCGGGGGTCTACGAGCAGTACTTC	CASSESGVYEQYF
TRBV4-3	TRBD1	-	TRBJ1-2	TGCGCCAGCAGCCAAGCCCCCCAGGGGGCGGATGGCTACACCTTC	CASSQAPQGADGYTF
TRBV5-1	-	-	TRBJ1-1	TGCGCCAGCAGCTTGGTAGCCGCATCCGCTGAAGCTTTCTTT	CASSLVAASAEAFF